This T cell receptor (beta chain) was recorded in a study of shared clonotypes between healthy human individuals (dated by TCRdb to the early 2020s). Broadly, across the study: A few men and two women, aged 18 to 49 years, made up the cohort. For each donor, CD4 naive and CD4 memory were each run on three plates, CD8 naive on two plates, and CD8 memory on one plate. To estimate repertoire size and how much clonotype sharing occurs between individuals, the study deeply sequenced the blood TCR repertoires of roughly 5 healthy adults. To increase sequencing depth and limit assay-specific biases, different laboratories used diverse techniques to prepare libraries and sequence TCR repertoires. Each donor's leukapheresis produced roughly between roughly 0.85 and 10 billion PBMCs. What the research found in general, with its limitations: Even with the large sequencing depth, rarefaction of the sorted-subset datasets indicated that sequencing was incomplete. Larger estimated clonotype richness was generally found for naive subsets than for memory subsets. The small number of donors limited the genetic and exposure-history diversity represented. Across several donors, roughly 5.4% of naive CD4, around 3.3% of naive CD8, 2.3% of memory CD4, and under 0.45% of memory CD8 clonotypes were shared. Sampling was limited to blood, and TCR repertoires in tissue likely differ from TCR repertoires in blood. Compared with non-shared clonotypes, the clonotypes found in all four sorted-subset donors had higher generation probabilities. Pairwise subsampling indicated that sequencing depth was expected to affect the degree of clonotype sharing among donors.

Using the deep immunoSEQ assay, TCR CDR3 regions were amplified from genomic DNA by multiplex PCR. Extracted genomic DNA from each cell subset was distributed evenly across all wells of several immunoSEQ 96-well plates, and each plate was treated as a replicate. Each replicate PCR for sorted subsets received around 0.2 ug genomic DNA, equal to 28,000 or so T cell genomes. The purified libraries were quantified using a Qubit 3.0 fluorometer, sized with a Bioanalyzer 2100, and then quantified again using the KAPA Library Quantification kit. Every immunoSEQ 96-well plate was sequenced on a dedicated single-read 150-cycle Illumina NextSeq 550 flow cell. The paper's processing steps were these. Because the immunoSEQ output held only junctional sequences and lacked quality scores, the filtering could not match the filtering applied to full-length reads. To assign V/J genes and CDR3, sequences were annotated against IMGT germline references using PyIR, a Python wrapper for IgBLAST v1.9. Reads were filtered out if the reads had weak V/J assignments (E-value above 1e-6), no CDR3, stop codons, out-of-frame junctions, or ambiguous translated residues. A V3J clonotype was defined by an identical inferred V gene, J gene, and CDR3 amino acid sequence. To compute the percentage overlap between repertoires, the number of shared unique clonotypes was divided by the size of the smaller repertoire. Three approaches were used to assess repertoire richness: RTK rarefaction, the Chao1 estimator, and Recon v2.1 estimates of unobserved clonotypes. For all TCRbeta clonotypes obtained by the gDNA method from several donors, generation probabilities were computed with OLGA. TCRdb's version of the immuneACCESS table is confined to in-frame rearrangements and falls short of the full clone set. An unresolved V gene accounts for under half of the shortfall where checked; the remainder is of unknown origin. V and J calls and clone size are as listed in that table; D and trimming were resolved from the DNA. The sample has about 2.4 million clones on record, over 85% of them singletons. Approximately 0.37% of the sample is held by the ten biggest clonotypes.

A word on this clone: Its antigen remains unidentified. Qualities for individual bases were not recorded, and no much larger clone is one base off.

Donors were healthy HIV-negative adults with no recently reported acute infections or vaccinations. Every donor was a Caucasian adult residing in Nashville, Tennessee, USA. Magnetic negative selection was used to enrich CD4+ T cells, after which naive cells were positively selected on CD45RA and the negative fraction became the memory subset. Blood was obtained by leukapheresis, after which PBMCs were separated by Ficoll-Histopaque density gradient centrifugation and cryopreserved in liquid nitrogen vapor phase. Analytical flow cytometry was used to check the purity and quantity of each magnetically sorted T cell population. Genomic DNA was isolated from every sorted fraction and measured by UV absorbance on a Nanodrop 2000c. The CDR3 measures 13 amino acids from cysteine to phenylalanine. Only the CDR3 region is kept as DNA, spanning 39 bases read in frame from base 1. V ends up 3 bases short and J 6 bases short, with an unmatched junction base count of 5. From a lookup of the germline V gene (reference sequence), CDR1 and CDR2 are GTSNPN and SVGIG.

Rearrangement joined TRBV30 to TRBJ2-1, with 7 bases in between that match TRBD2. The TCR was taken from a man aged 18 to 30 in good health. Some clones in this sample may be carry-over from other donors' samples. The sequencing sample was made of naive CD4+ T cells from PBMCs. The intended sense of this specimen's cell subset or site label: CD45RA+ positively selected. The CDR3 amino acid sequence is: CAWRRGSVNEQFF. The DNA sequence is TGTGCCTGGAGGCGCGGGAGTGTCAATGAGCAGTTCTTC.